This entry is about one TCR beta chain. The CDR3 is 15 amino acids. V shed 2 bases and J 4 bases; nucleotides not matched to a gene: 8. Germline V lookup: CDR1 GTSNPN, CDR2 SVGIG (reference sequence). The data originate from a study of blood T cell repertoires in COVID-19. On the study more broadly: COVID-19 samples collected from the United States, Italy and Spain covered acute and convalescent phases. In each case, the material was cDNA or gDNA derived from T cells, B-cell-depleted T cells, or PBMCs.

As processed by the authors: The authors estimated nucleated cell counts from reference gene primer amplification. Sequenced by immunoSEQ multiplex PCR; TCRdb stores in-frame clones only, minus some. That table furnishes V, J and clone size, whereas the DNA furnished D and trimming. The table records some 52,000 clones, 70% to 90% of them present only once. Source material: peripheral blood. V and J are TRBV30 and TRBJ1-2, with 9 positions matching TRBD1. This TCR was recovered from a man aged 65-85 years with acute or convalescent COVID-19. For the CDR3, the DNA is TGTGCCTGGAGTCCTGGACAGGGGCGCAGCTATGGCTACACCTTC. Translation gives CAWSPGQGRSYGYTF.